A single TCR beta chain is shown here with its context. As yet, its antigen is unknown. This sample stems from a study of cytomegalovirus exposure and HLA in healthy donors. The CDR3 consists of 13 residues. V gave up 3 bases and J gave up 1 base, with 9 bases separating them. Germline V lookup: CDR1 GTSNPN, CDR2 SVGIG (reference sequence). Primers: 60 Vbeta forward and 13 Jbeta reverse. Method: immunoSEQ multiplex PCR; TCRdb's copy keeps in-frame clones and lacks some. The sample holds under 100,000 clones, roughly 73% seen once. Study results and caveats: In vitro, a few CMV-associated chains proved specific for CMV antigens. Within an earlier analysis, most TCR beta V segments proved productive either about 90% or about 30% of the time. Only CMV serostatus was available as immune exposure information.

What was sequenced was PBMCs. The chain uses TRBV30 and TRBJ1-1; D might be TRBD1 (5 bases). The clonotype originates from a boy aged 5 to 17 in good health and CMV-seronegative. The chain's CDR3 is CAWSADTNTEAFF. The DNA for the CDR3 is TGTGCCTGGAGCGCGGACACGAACACTGAAGCTTTCTTT. The full variable domain, completed using reference TRBV30 and TRBJ1-1, is SQTIHQWPATLVQPVGSPLSLECTVEGTSNPNLYWYRQAAGRGLQLLFYSVGIGQISSEVPQNLSASRPQDRQFILSSKKLLLSDSGFYLCAWSADTNTEAFFGQGTRLTVV.